This T cell receptor (beta chain) was identified in a study of T cell repertoires in cytomegalovirus infection (dated by TCRdb to the late 2010s). For context, the study as a whole: Donor HLA type was relevant to the analysis, as public TCR beta signatures indicated carriage of CMV infection together with the matching HLA type. Here is what the overall study found, with its caveats: In both this cohort and an independent approximately 370-donor cohort, the cumulative frequency of public TCR beta family members distinguished carriers of CMV infection plus the relevant HLA type. The ex vivo response was dominated by HLA-C-restricted CMV-specific TCR beta clonotypes, which also provided the single most frequent clonotype in two of eight donors.

Reading the germline V gene gives CDR1 SGHTA and CDR2 FQGNSA. The germline V and J ends show losses of 5 bases and 4 bases respectively, and no gene match explains 3 bases of the junction. The CDR3 sequence holds 14 residues, the cysteine and phenylalanine included. Only the CDR3 DNA stays, 42 bases, in frame from base 1. Sequenced using an Illumina HiSeq 1500. TCRdb reanalyzed the raw reads on its own, using fastp at Q25 for trimming and MiXCR for clone calling, and kept in-frame beta chains. When rows share a CDR3 protein, they turn into one entry using the most common DNA and genes. This sample is represented by a few hundred thousand distinct CDR3 sequences; 8% to 9.5% of them were singletons. The ten most abundant clones make up less than 15% of the sample. A few counts support this clonotype. Its antigen has not been determined. Within one base of it there is no much larger clone, and no base qualities were kept.

The chain is assembled from TRBV7-2 and TRBJ1-3; 9 central bases correspond to TRBD1. The clonotype originates from a human donor in good health (CMV status not recorded). Some clones in this sample may be carry-over from other donors' samples. The sequencing sample was made of PBMCs. The CDR3 amino acid sequence is: CASSRTGAGNTIYF. In nucleotides, the sequence is TGTGCCAGCAGCCGGACAGGGGCGGGAAACACCATATATTTT.